This T cell receptor beta chain is drawn from a study of shared clonotypes between healthy human individuals. Study-level results: The study drew on few donors, limiting represented genetic and exposure-history diversity.

As to this clone: The antigen is unknown.

Researchers ran the assay at a deep level. Some clones are missing from TCRdb's copy, which holds only in-frame ones; the method was immunoSEQ multiplex PCR. The repertoire has under 350,000 clones, about nine tenths of them found once; the top ten carry 15% to 20%. The source of this sequence is a man aged 18 to 30 in good health. Sequencing used memory CD8+ T cells sorted from blood. Subset in this sample: CD45RO+ cells pooled with CCR7-negative TemRA cells.

The CDR3 sequence: CASSAVLARETQYF. The CDR3 nucleotides read TGTGCCAGTAGTGCAGTACTAGCGCGAGAGACCCAGTACTTC. The chain carries TRBV19 and TRBJ2-5; 7 bases match TRBD2. The CDR3 runs to 14 residues. The V gene's germline CDR1 is LNHDA and CDR2 SQIVND (reference sequence). The V gene end was trimmed by 5 bases and the J gene end by 4 bases; junction bases not matched to a gene: 7.